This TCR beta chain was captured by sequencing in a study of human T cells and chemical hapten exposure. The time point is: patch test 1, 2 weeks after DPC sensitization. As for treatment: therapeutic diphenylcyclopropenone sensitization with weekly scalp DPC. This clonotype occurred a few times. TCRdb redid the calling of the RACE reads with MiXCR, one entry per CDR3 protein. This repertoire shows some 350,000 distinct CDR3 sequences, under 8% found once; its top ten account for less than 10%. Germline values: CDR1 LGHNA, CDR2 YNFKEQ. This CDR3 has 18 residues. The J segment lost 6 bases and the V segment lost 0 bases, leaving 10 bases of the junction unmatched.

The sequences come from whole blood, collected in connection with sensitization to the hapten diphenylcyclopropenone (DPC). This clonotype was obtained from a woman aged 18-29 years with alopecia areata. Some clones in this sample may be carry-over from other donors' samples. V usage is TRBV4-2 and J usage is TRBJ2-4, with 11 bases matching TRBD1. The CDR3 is CASSQDTLDRGLANIQYF. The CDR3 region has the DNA TGTGCCAGCAGCCAAGATACACTGGACAGGGGGCTAGCAAACATTCAGTACTTC.